A single sample gave rise to the 9 T cell receptor beta chains below, sequenced in a study of cytotoxic CD8 clonotypes in ibrutinib-treated CLL. Assay: immunoSEQ multiplex PCR; the TCRdb copy retains only in-frame clones and omits some. The sample yields roughly 110,000 clones, 55% to 75% seen once. The sample here was PBMCs, taken after 24 months of ibrutinib treatment. Receptor source: a human donor with chronic lymphocytic leukemia.

This clone was found once. The V gene is TRBV5-4, the J gene TRBJ2-3; D may be TRBD1 (6 bases). Germline V gives CDR1 SGHNT, CDR2 YYREEE (reference sequence). CDR3 size: 18 residues. V lost 5 bases and J lost 0, with 22 bases in between. CDR3 DNA: TGTGCCAGCAGGGACAGATCCTCTAGCACCGTTAGCACAGATACGCAGTATTTT. Its translation is CASRDRSSSTVSTDTQYF. Using reference TRBV5-4 and TRBJ2-3 for the parts outside the CDR3, the full variable domain is ETGVTQSPTHLIKTRGQQVTLRCSSQSGHNTVSWYQQALGQGPQFIFQYYREEENGRGNFPPRFSGLQFPNYSSELNVNALELDDSALYLCASRDRSSSTVSTDTQYFGPGTRLTVL.

The gene calls are TRBV5-6 and TRBJ2-7; unclear D gene. This CDR3 contains 13 residues. The germline V gene encodes CDR1 SGHDT and CDR2 YYEEEE. The V end was cut by 5 bases, the J end by 7 bases, with 16 bases between. Written as DNA, the CDR3 is TGTGCCAGCAGGTCGAGGTCGGGCAGTGAGCAGTACTTC. It specifies CASRSRSGSEQYF.

The V and J genes are TRBV7-9 and TRBJ2-3, with a tentative D call TRBD1 (6 bases). CDR3 length: 13 amino acids. The V end lost 7 bases, the J end lost 4 bases, and 12 bases lay between the germline ends. CDR1 and CDR2 from the germline V gene are SEHNR and FQNEAQ (reference sequence). The CDR3 DNA reads as TGTGCCAGCACCTGGACAGAACCAGATACGCAGTATTTT. Translating gives CASTWTEPDTQYF.

In its sample, this clone was seen a few times. This rearrangement joins TRBV6-6 to TRBJ2-7; 9 bases align to TRBD1. The CDR3 loop spans 16 amino acids. The trim removed 5 bases at V and 1 base at J, leaving 9 bases unmatched. Germline V CDR1 and CDR2: MNHNY, SVGAGI (reference sequence). CDR3 loop: CASSARDRVGSYEQYF. The CDR3 coding sequence is TGTGCCAGCAGTGCCCGGGACAGGGTCGGTTCCTACGAGCAGTACTTC.

The V call is TRBV9, the J call TRBJ2-6; maybe TRBD2 (6 bases). Germline V CDR1 and CDR2: SGDLS, YYNGEE. Deletions cut 2 bases from V and 0 bases from J, with 12 bases between. The CDR3 is made up of 17 amino acids. CDR3 bases: TGTGCCAGCAGCGTCGGAGGGTACCCCTCTGGGGCCAACGTCCTGACTTTC. It encodes CASSVGGYPSGANVLTF.

This clone was recorded only once. This chain uses TRBV10-2 with TRBJ2-2, with D unresolved. The germline gives CDR1 WSHSY, CDR2 SAAADI. The V end was cut by 0 bases, the J end by 2 bases, with 4 bases between. The CDR3 consists of 14 residues. The CDR3 loop is CASSESGNTGELFF. The CDR3 DNA sequence: TGCGCCAGCAGTGAGTCAGGAAACACCGGGGAGCTGTTTTTT.

The V gene is TRBV7-9, the J gene TRBJ2-5; maybe TRBD1 (5 bases). Germline V gene data show CDR1 as SEHNR and CDR2 as FQNEAQ (reference sequence). There are 14 residues in the CDR3. Trimming removed 1 base at V and 5 bases at J, with 11 bases between. The CDR3: CASSLGSGFETQYF. CDR3 nucleotide sequence: TGTGCCAGCAGCTTAGGGTCAGGGTTCGAGACCCAGTACTTC.

The chain links TRBV29-1 to TRBJ1-2, with TRBD1 matching over 7 bases. The CDR3 sequence is 14 residues long. The J segment lost 4 bases and the V segment lost 3 bases, leaving 8 bases of the junction unmatched. CDR1 SQVTM and CDR2 ANQGSEA come from the germline V gene. The CDR3 protein is CSVESDEGAYGYTF. The DNA of the CDR3 is TGCAGCGTTGAGTCGGACGAGGGGGCCTATGGCTACACCTTC.

This clone has more than one count but fewer than ten. The chain uses TRBV2 and TRBJ2-7; TRBD2 matches at 10 bases. The CDR3 is made up of 15 amino acids. J gave up 7 bases and V 3 bases, and 9 bases lay outside the gene matches. Germline CDR1 is SNHLY and CDR2 is FYNNEI. The CDR3 sequence is CASSDTSGVLEEQYF. The CDR3 region has the DNA TGTGCCAGCAGTGACACTAGCGGGGTCCTCGAAGAGCAGTACTTC.